Listed here are 20 T cell receptor beta chains from one sample, sequenced in a study of beta chain features in type 1 diabetes. Antigen specificity for these receptors is unknown. Notes on the study in general: Shortening that was moderate but significant affected the TCRB CDR3s of Type 1 diabetes patients in all four CD4+ subsets.

Investigators reverse transcribed all isolated RNA, so they sequenced expressed TCRB transcripts. Generated by immunoSEQ multiplex PCR, the TCRdb table keeps only in-frame clones and is missing some. The top ten hold less than 0.65% of the sample, which has some 350,000 clones, around 9.6% seen once. Sequences were obtained from central memory CD4+ T cells from blood. These receptors were collected from a man aged 25 to 45 with type 1 diabetes.

This clone was seen more than once but under ten times. J is TRBJ2-7 and V is TRBV13; 9 nucleotides agree with TRBD2. The V segment lost 6 bases and the J segment 7 bases; nucleotides outside the gene matches: 10. CDR1 PRHDT and CDR2 FYEKMQ come from the germline V gene (reference sequence). The CDR3 runs to 14 residues. The CDR3 protein is CASREAGGPQEQYF. The CDR3 nucleotides are TGTGCCAGCAGAGAGGCGGGAGGGCCGCAAGAGCAGTACTTC.

Details on this clone: A much larger clonotype is one base distant, so this may be a read error. The sample holds other DNA sequences that translate to the same CDR3. The chain uses TRBV5-6 and TRBJ2-5, with D unclear. Trimming shortened V by 4 bases and J by 2 bases, and 3 bases separated the two germline ends. The length of the CDR3 is 11 residues. CDR1 is SGHDT, CDR2 YYEEEE, per germline. CDR3 in amino acids: CASSRQETQYF. In DNA, the CDR3 is TGTGCCAGCAGCCGACAAGAGACCCAGTACTTC.

The sample holds a few counts of this clone. The V and J genes are TRBV5-4 and TRBJ2-5; TRBD2 matches 9 bases. This CDR3 spans 16 amino acids. V dropped 0 bases and J dropped 5; count of bases not matched to a gene: 8. Germline lookup yields CDR1 SGHNT and CDR2 YYREEE (reference sequence). The CDR3 nucleotides read TGTGCCAGCAGCTTGGGGGTGGCGGGAGGGCCGGAGACCCAGTACTTC. It is translated as CASSLGVAGGPETQYF.

In this sample, this clone turned up many times. V and J are TRBV7-9 and TRBJ1-3; no clear D. V lost 3 bases, J lost 0 bases, and 9 bases lay in between. Germline CDR1 reads SEHNR; CDR2 reads FQNEAQ (reference sequence). This CDR3 spans 15 amino acids. The CDR3 DNA follows: TGTGCCAGCAGCTTCACTAGTGGCTCTGGAAACACCATATATTTT. It is translated as CASSFTSGSGNTIYF.

V and J are TRBV4-2 and TRBJ2-1; TRBD1 agrees at 12 bases. V was pared by 2 bases and J by 8 bases, with 13 bases of the junction left unmatched. The CDR3 totals 18 residues. Per the germline V gene, CDR1 is LGHNA and CDR2 is YNFKEQ. CDR3 sequence reads: CASSQKRSGQGAEDEQFF. DNA of the CDR3: TGTGCCAGCAGCCAAAAGAGGTCGGGACAGGGGGCCGAGGATGAGCAGTTCTTC.

The chain links TRBV7-2 to TRBJ2-7; 9 bases fit TRBD1. Germline lookup yields CDR1 SGHTA and CDR2 FQGNSA. Unmatched junction bases numbered 8, after V lost 5 bases and J lost 6 bases. CDR3 length: 14 residues. The chain's CDR3 is CASSPGQGLVEQYF. The CDR3 nucleotides are TGTGCCAGCAGCCCGGGACAGGGTCTGGTCGAGCAGTACTTC.

The gene calls are TRBV27 and TRBJ1-4, with D possibly TRBD1 on 6 matching bases. The V and J ends lost 8 bases and 0 bases respectively, with 16 bases between them. The CDR3 is 16 amino acids. Germline V lookup: CDR1 MNHEY, CDR2 SMNVEV (reference sequence). CDR3 loop: CASGVGTTATNEKLFF. The CDR3, as DNA: TGTGCCAGCGGCGTCGGGACAACCGCAACTAATGAAAAACTGTTTTTT.

The rearrangement links TRBV6-5 to TRBJ1-1; D is perhaps TRBD1 (6 bases). The CDR3 has 13 amino acids. CDR1 and CDR2 (germline): MNHEY, SVGAGI. The V end was cut by 10 bases, the J end by 1 base, with 13 bases between. CDR3 amino acids: CAIKLQGNTEAFF. As DNA, the CDR3 is TGTGCCATCAAATTACAGGGGAACACTGAAGCTTTCTTT.

This clone was seen a few times. This sequence joins TRBV4-2 and TRBJ2-3; the match to TRBD2 covers 13 bases. CDR3 length: 17 residues. Germline V lookup: CDR1 LGHNA, CDR2 YNFKEQ. The V segment lost 4 bases and the J segment 6 bases; nucleotides outside the gene matches: 10. The CDR3: CASSPTGTSGKGDTQYF. The CDR3 nucleotides are TGTGCCAGCAGCCCTACAGGGACTAGCGGGAAGGGTGATACGCAGTATTTT.

This clone has ten or more counts. At the DNA level, this CDR3 is encoded by other sequences in the same sample as well. The gene calls are TRBV27 and TRBJ2-1, with 7 bases lining up with TRBD2. This CDR3 is built from 15 residues. Germline V gene sequence: CDR1 MNHEY, CDR2 SMNVEV (reference sequence). V was pared by 0 bases and J by 11 bases, with 10 bases of the junction left unmatched. CDR3 DNA sequence: TGTGCCAGCAGTTTATCCACTAGCGTACCAATGAAGCAGTTCTTC. It specifies CASSLSTSVPMKQFF.

This clone was counted only a few times. The DNA of the CDR3 is TGTGCCAGCAGTTACACAGGCCACGTCTCTGGAAACACCATATATTTT. Translation: CASSYTGHVSGNTIYF. This chain joins TRBV6-6 and TRBJ1-3; a weak D match, TRBD1 (5 bases). Trimming pared 2 bases from V and 0 bases from J, leaving 11 bases between. The CDR3 runs 16 residues. Germline V gene lookup returns CDR1 MNHNY and CDR2 SVGAGI (reference sequence).

This sequence joins TRBV6-5 and TRBJ2-6; tentatively, D is TRBD1 (5 bases). Trimming pared 6 bases from V and 4 bases from J, leaving 13 bases between. Germline-derived CDR1 and CDR2 are MNHEY and SVGAGI. CDR3 size: 15 residues. The CDR3 DNA reads TGTGCCAGCAGAGGGGTTATGGCAGGGGCCAACGTCCTGACTTTC. As protein: CASRGVMAGANVLTF.

CDR3 protein: CASSLAIARSSYNEQFF. CDR3 DNA: TGTGCCAGCAGCTTAGCGATAGCGCGGAGCTCCTACAATGAGCAGTTCTTC. The rearrangement uses TRBV7-2 and TRBJ2-1; D is perhaps TRBD2 (5 bases). V lost 0 bases and J lost 0, with 12 bases in between. CDR1 is SGHTA and CDR2 is FQGNSA in the germline V gene. The CDR3 is 17 residues long.

This clone has only a few counts. The chain employs TRBV5-1 and TRBJ2-7, with 12 bases lining up with TRBD2. J was trimmed by 3 bases and V by 4 bases; bases with no gene match: 2. This CDR3 has 14 amino acids. CDR1 and CDR2 from the germline V gene are SGHRS and YFSETQ. The CDR3, as DNA: TGCGCCAGCAGCCTGACTAGCGGGGGCTACGAGCAGTACTTC. Its protein product is CASSLTSGGYEQYF.

This chain joins TRBV21-1 and TRBJ1-1; TRBD1 is the table's D call and was not checked against the DNA. TRBV21-1 is designated a pseudogene. The CDR3 has 16 residues. CDR3: CASSVRDRGRGTEAFF. Here the CDR3 DNA reads TGTGCCAGCAGCGTCCGGGACAGGGGGCGCGGGACTGAAGCTTTCTTT.

This clone was picked up a small number of times. This specimen includes other DNA sequences encoding the same CDR3. V is TRBV20-1 and J is TRBJ2-1; D call uncertain. The CDR3 consists of 11 residues. Germline V gene sequence: CDR1 DFQATT, CDR2 SNEGSKA (reference sequence). V was trimmed by 0 bases and J by 7 bases, leaving 4 bases between them. This chain's CDR3 is CSARDRNEQFF. CDR3 coding DNA: TGCAGTGCTAGAGATCGGAATGAGCAGTTCTTC.

This clone was counted a few times. J is TRBJ2-3 and V is TRBV9, with D possibly TRBD2 on 6 matching bases. The V and J ends lost 3 bases and 1 base respectively, with 15 bases between them. The CDR3 is made up of 16 amino acids. Germline CDR1 is SGDLS and CDR2 is YYNGEE. CDR3 protein: CASSAPGLKGTDTQYF. The CDR3 bases are TGTGCCAGCAGCGCACCGGGACTTAAGGGCACAGATACGCAGTATTTT.

The J gene is TRBJ1-4, the V gene TRBV11-1, with 7 bases aligning to TRBD1. The CDR3 is 15 residues long. Germline-derived CDR1 and CDR2 are SGHAT and FQDESV (reference sequence). The trim removed 4 bases at V and 4 bases at J, leaving 6 bases unmatched. The CDR3 nucleotides read TGTGCCAGCAGCTACGGACAGGCGGGTAATGAAAAACTGTTTTTT. It translates to CASSYGQAGNEKLFF.

The chain is built from TRBV6-6 and TRBJ2-7; 13 nucleotides agree with TRBD2. Germline CDR1 and CDR2: MNHNY and SVGAGI (reference sequence). The CDR3 contains 15 residues. The trim removed 6 bases at V and 2 bases at J, leaving 4 bases unmatched. The CDR3 DNA reads as TGTGCCAGCAGGCCGGGACTAGCGGGGCCCTACGAGCAGTACTTC. Its translation is CASRPGLAGPYEQYF.

This clone showed up many times. V usage is TRBV2 and J usage is TRBJ2-1; D could derive from TRBD1 or TRBD2 (5 bases each). V was clipped by 6 bases and J by 0 bases, with 12 bases between them. This CDR3 is built from 15 residues. Per germline, CDR1 SNHLY and CDR2 FYNNEI. In DNA, the CDR3 is TGTGCCAGCAGGAGGGGACGGGGCTCCTACAATGAGCAGTTCTTC. Its protein product is CASRRGRGSYNEQFF.